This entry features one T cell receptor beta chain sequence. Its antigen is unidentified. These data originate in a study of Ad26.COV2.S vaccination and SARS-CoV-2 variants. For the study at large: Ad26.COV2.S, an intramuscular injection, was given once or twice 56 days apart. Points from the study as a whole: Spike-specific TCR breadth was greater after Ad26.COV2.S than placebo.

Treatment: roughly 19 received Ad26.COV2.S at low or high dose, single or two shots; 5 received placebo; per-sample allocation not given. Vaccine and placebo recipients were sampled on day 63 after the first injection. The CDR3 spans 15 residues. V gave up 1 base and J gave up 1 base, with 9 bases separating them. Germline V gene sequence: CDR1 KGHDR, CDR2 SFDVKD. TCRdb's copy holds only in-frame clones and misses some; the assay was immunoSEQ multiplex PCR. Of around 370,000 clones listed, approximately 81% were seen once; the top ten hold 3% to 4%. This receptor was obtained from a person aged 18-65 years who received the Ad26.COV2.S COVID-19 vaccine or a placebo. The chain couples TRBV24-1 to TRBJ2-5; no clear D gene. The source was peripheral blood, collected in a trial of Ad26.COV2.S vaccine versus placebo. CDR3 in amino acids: CATSDFGSVQETQYF. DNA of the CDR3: TGTGCCACCAGTGATTTTGGGTCGGTCCAAGAGACCCAGTACTTC.